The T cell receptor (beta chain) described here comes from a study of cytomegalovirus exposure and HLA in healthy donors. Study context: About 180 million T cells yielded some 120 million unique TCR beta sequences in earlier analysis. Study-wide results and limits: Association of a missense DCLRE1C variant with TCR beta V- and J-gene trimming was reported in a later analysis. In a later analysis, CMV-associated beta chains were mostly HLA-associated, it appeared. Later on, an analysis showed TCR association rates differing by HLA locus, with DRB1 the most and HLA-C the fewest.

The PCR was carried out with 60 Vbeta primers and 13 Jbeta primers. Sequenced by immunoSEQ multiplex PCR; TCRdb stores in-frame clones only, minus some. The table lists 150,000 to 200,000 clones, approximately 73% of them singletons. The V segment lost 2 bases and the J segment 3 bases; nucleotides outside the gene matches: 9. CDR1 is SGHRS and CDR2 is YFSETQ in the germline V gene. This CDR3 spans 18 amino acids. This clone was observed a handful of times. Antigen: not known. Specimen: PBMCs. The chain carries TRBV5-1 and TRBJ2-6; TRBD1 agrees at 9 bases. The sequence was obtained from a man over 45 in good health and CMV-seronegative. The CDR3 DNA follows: TGCGCCAGCAGCTTTAATACGGGACAGGGAAGTGGGGCCAACGTCCTGACTTTC. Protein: CASSFNTGQGSGANVLTF.